The clone carrying this T cell receptor beta chain came up a few times. In germline, CDR1 is MNHEY, CDR2 SMNVEV (reference sequence). Trimming shortened V by 0 bases and J by 5 bases, and 22 bases separated the two germline ends. There are 19 residues in the CDR3. The data derive from a study of blood T cells in healthy people across ages. A second PCR, run for about 6 to 12 cycles, used a sample-barcoded 5' primer plus a J-beta primer mix. Each cDNA molecule received a tag from a template-switch adaptor that had 12 random nucleotides. TCRdb reprocessed the 5' RACE reads via MiXCR and lists one record per CDR3 protein. The data show 450,000 to 650,000 distinct CDR3 sequences, approximately 25% seen once. These data also featured in a second study, about T cells of mothers and their children. Turning to that study: Donation was provided by three healthy Caucasian mothers along with their six children. It was observed that no persistent microchimeric T cell clones could be detected.

The chain links TRBV27 to TRBJ2-2; D assignment may be TRBD1 or TRBD2 (7 bases each). Input material: blood. This receptor was identified in a boy aged 5-17 years in good health. The chain's CDR3 is CASSLSGGADRVDTGELFF. The CDR3, as DNA: TGTGCCAGCAGTTTATCGGGGGGGGCAGACAGGGTCGATACCGGGGAGCTGTTTTTT.